What follows are 27 T cell receptor beta chains derived from one specimen sequenced in a study of CD8 T cells in Susac syndrome. An input of roughly 0.5 to 1 ug of RNA was subjected to reverse transcription using random hexamers. Via MiXCR, TCRdb re-called the immunoSEQ multiplex PCR reads, giving one row per CDR3 protein. The table lists fewer than 150,000 distinct CDR3 sequences, around 91% of them singletons. What was sequenced was CD8+ T cells from PBMCs. The receptors come from a human donor with multiple sclerosis.

The chain joins TRBV5-4 to TRBJ1-4, with D maybe TRBD1 (5 bases). V shed 2 bases and J shed 8 bases, with 10 bases lying between them. The CDR3 loop spans 13 amino acids. The germline gives CDR1 SGHNT, CDR2 YYREEE (reference sequence). The CDR3 region is CASSFPGREKLFF. The CDR3 nucleotides read TGTGCCAGCAGCTTTCCAGGGCGGGAAAAACTGTTTTTT.

The rearrangement links TRBV24-1 to TRBJ2-1; D remains unclear. Germline CDR1 is KGHDR and CDR2 is SFDVKD. V was trimmed by 2 bases and J by 5 bases, leaving 15 bases between them. This CDR3 spans 16 amino acids. The CDR3 sequence is CATSDSLLMLDNEQFF. DNA for the CDR3: TGTGCCACCAGTGATTCACTGCTGATGTTAGACAATGAGCAGTTCTTC.

A word on this clonotype: This may be a read error, as it is one base from a much larger clone. This rearrangement joins TRBV5-6 to TRBJ1-1, with D tentatively TRBD1 (6 bases). CDR3 size: 12 residues. Trimming took off 0 bases at V and 7 bases at J, with 7 bases between the two ends. Germline V lookup: CDR1 SGHDT, CDR2 YYEEEE. This CDR3 is CASSLGDNEAFF. The CDR3 nucleotides are TGTGCCAGCAGCTTGGGGGACAATGAAGCTTTCTTT. The whole variable domain, filled in from reference TRBV5-6 and TRBJ1-1, reads DAGVTQSPTHLIKTRGQQVTLRCSPKSGHDTVSWYQQALGQGPQFIFQYYEEEERQRGNFPDRFSGHQFPNYSSELNVNALLLGDSALYLCASSLGDNEAFFGQGTRLTVV.

This chain connects TRBV6-1 to TRBJ2-5, with D maybe TRBD1 (5 bases). The CDR3 extends over 21 amino acids. Germline CDR1 is MNHNS and CDR2 is SASEGT. V was clipped by 5 bases and J by 1 base, with 32 bases between them. CDR3 sequence: CASSTDPVGWATASPQETQYF. DNA of the CDR3: TGTGCCAGCAGTACAGATCCCGTGGGATGGGCGACAGCAAGCCCCCAAGAGACCCAGTACTTC.

This chain's CDR3 is CASRSPWSLEQYF. Written as DNA, the CDR3 is TGTGCCAGCAGGAGCCCCTGGAGTCTCGAGCAGTACTTC. The gene calls are TRBV28 and TRBJ2-7; D gene uncertain. Germline CDR1 MDHEN, CDR2 SYDVKM. Trimming pared 6 bases from V and 6 bases from J, leaving 15 bases between. The CDR3 runs 13 residues.

The genes are TRBV27 and TRBJ2-1; D not resolved. This CDR3 region has 12 residues. V shed 8 bases and J shed 6 bases, with 11 bases lying between them. CDR1 and CDR2 (germline): MNHEY, SMNVEV (reference sequence). The CDR3 region has the DNA TGTGCCAGCCTTGGGGAAGGCAATGAGCAGTTCTTC. Amino acid sequence: CASLGEGNEQFF.

The CDR3 region is CASSMGLAGAPPLDTQYF. CDR3 in DNA: TGTGCCAGTAGTATGGGACTAGCGGGAGCCCCTCCCTTAGATACGCAGTATTTT. V gene TRBV19 combines with J gene TRBJ2-3; 14 positions match TRBD2. Germline values: CDR1 LNHDA, CDR2 SQIVND (reference sequence). J lost 5 bases, V lost 3 bases, and 10 bases had no gene match. CDR3 length equals 18 residues.

The chain is built from TRBV28 and TRBJ2-7; D possibly corresponds to TRBD1 (6 bases). CDR3 length: 14 amino acids. Germline CDR1 reads MDHEN; CDR2 reads SYDVKM. Deletions cut 3 bases from V and 2 bases from J, with 11 bases between. CDR3 nucleotide sequence: TGTGCCAGCAGTTTGAGGGGACACACCTACGAGCAGTACTTC. It codes for CASSLRGHTYEQYF.

The chain has TRBV3-1 and TRBJ2-7, with TRBD1 identical over 7 bases. From germline, CDR1 is LGHDT and CDR2 YNNKEL (reference sequence). The CDR3 consists of 16 residues. V trimming: 1 base; J trimming: 4 bases; junction bases outside the gene matches: 10. The CDR3 loop is CASSQVQIGDSYEQYF. CDR3 in DNA: TGTGCCAGCAGCCAAGTCCAGATAGGGGACAGTTACGAGCAGTACTTC.

This clonotype was detected a few times. The chain couples TRBV7-2 to TRBJ1-1; D is undetermined. The CDR3 is made up of 13 amino acids. V lost 3 bases and J lost 3, with 8 bases in between. The germline V gene encodes CDR1 SGHTA and CDR2 FQGNSA. The CDR3 DNA is TGTGCCAGCAGCTTTGGATCCTACACTGAAGCTTTCTTT. Translating gives CASSFGSYTEAFF.

This clonotype showed up just once. This sequence joins TRBV27 and TRBJ1-1; TRBD1 matches 7 bases. The CDR3 is 15 amino acids. In germline, CDR1 is MNHEY, CDR2 SMNVEV (reference sequence). The V segment lost 2 bases and the J segment 3 bases; nucleotides outside the gene matches: 6. CDR3 coding DNA: TGTGCCAGCAGTTTACAAGCTCAGGGGGACACTGAAGCTTTCTTT. The encoded protein is CASSLQAQGDTEAFF.

This clonotype was detected once. The V gene is TRBV27, the J gene TRBJ2-7; 11 nucleotides agree with TRBD2. Germline CDR1 reads MNHEY; CDR2 reads SMNVEV (reference sequence). The CDR3 spans 15 residues. With V trimmed by 5 bases and J by 3 bases, 6 bases remained unmatched. CDR3 in amino acids: CASSSLAGGLYEQYF. CDR3 bases: TGTGCCAGCAGTAGCCTAGCGGGAGGACTCTACGAGCAGTACTTC.

This sequence joins TRBV6-5 and TRBJ1-1; D call uncertain. Trimming left V 2 bases short and J 2 bases short, with 9 bases between. The CDR3 contains 14 residues. Germline loops: CDR1 MNHEY, CDR2 SVGAGI. The CDR3 reads CASSYTAVNTEAFF. The CDR3 DNA follows: TGTGCCAGCAGTTACACGGCAGTCAACACTGAAGCTTTCTTT.

J is TRBJ2-1 and V is TRBV7-9; possibly TRBD1 for D (5 bases). From germline, CDR1 is SEHNR and CDR2 FQNEAQ (reference sequence). The CDR3 has 14 residues. The V end lost 1 base, the J end lost 8 bases, and 12 bases lay between the germline ends. CDR3 protein: CASSLDSLQDEQFF. The CDR3 DNA reads as TGTGCCAGCAGCTTAGACTCCCTACAGGATGAGCAGTTCTTC.

The chain links TRBV29-1 to TRBJ2-5; perhaps TRBD1 as D (5 bases). CDR3 size: 14 residues. The ends were cut back, 4 bases at V and 3 bases at J, with 15 bases in the middle. Germline lookup yields CDR1 SQVTM and CDR2 ANQGSEA. Written as DNA, the CDR3 is TGCAGCGTTGTTTCTAGGGGCGCCGAAGAGACCCAGTACTTC. Translating gives CSVVSRGAEETQYF.

This chain uses TRBV19 with TRBJ2-1; TRBD2 agrees at 11 bases. In germline, CDR1 is LNHDA, CDR2 SQIVND (reference sequence). The CDR3 has 16 residues. With V trimmed by 5 bases and J by 9 bases, 12 bases remained unmatched. The CDR3 nucleotides are TGTGCCAGTAGTCCCGTCGGTAGCGGGAGGGCCGCTGAGCAGTTCTTC. Translation: CASSPVGSGRAAEQFF.

This chain links TRBV2 with TRBJ2-7; D is perhaps TRBD1 (6 bases). CDR1 is SNHLY, CDR2 FYNNEI, per germline. CDR3 length: 16 residues. With 9 bases removed from V and 0 bases from J, the gap between germline ends came to 21 bases. The CDR3 loop reads CARLDPRTDLSYEQYF. The CDR3 DNA is TGTGCCAGACTAGACCCTCGGACAGACCTCTCCTACGAGCAGTACTTC.

The J gene is TRBJ2-3, the V gene TRBV6-5; no clear D. The CDR3 is 13 amino acids. Between the trimmed V and J ends, which lost 2 bases and 0 bases, there was a span of 3 bases. The germline V gene encodes CDR1 MNHEY and CDR2 SVGAGI. The CDR3 here is CASSYGSTDTQYF. CDR3 DNA sequence: TGTGCCAGCAGTTACGGGAGCACAGATACGCAGTATTTT.

The chain joins TRBV20-1 to TRBJ1-1; D gene ambiguous. V dropped 5 bases and J dropped 1 base, with 8 bases sitting between them. CDR1 is DFQATT and CDR2 is SNEGSKA in the germline V gene (reference sequence). The CDR3 has 12 amino acids. CDR3 nucleotide sequence: TGCAGTGCTGAGGAAACGAACACTGAAGCTTTCTTT. Protein product: CSAEETNTEAFF.

This rearrangement joins TRBV6-5 to TRBJ1-2; D is undetermined. The CDR3 is made up of 15 amino acids. V gave up 0 bases and J gave up 10 bases, with 18 bases separating them. CDR1 and CDR2 from the germline V gene are MNHEY and SVGAGI. The CDR3 sequence: CASSYSLLSWADYTF. The CDR3 DNA reads as TGTGCCAGCAGTTACTCGTTACTCTCTTGGGCGGACTACACCTTC.

The rearrangement uses TRBV6-2 or TRBV6-3 and TRBJ2-1, with D maybe TRBD1 (6 bases). V lost 4 bases, J lost 3 bases, and 10 bases lay in between. Germline CDR1 is MNHEY and CDR2 is SVGEGT. This CDR3 has 14 amino acids. The CDR3 DNA reads TGTGCCAGCAGTTCCGGGACAAACTACAATGAGCAGTTCTTC. It yields the protein CASSSGTNYNEQFF.

The chain has TRBV4-3 and TRBJ2-1; 10 nucleotides agree with TRBD2. Germline V gene lookup returns CDR1 LGHNA and CDR2 YSLEER. The ends lost 0 bases at V and 9 bases at J; junction bases unmatched: 5. There are 15 residues in the CDR3. The CDR3 protein is CASSQDSGRSGEQFF. For the CDR3, the DNA is TGCGCCAGCAGCCAAGATAGCGGGAGGTCGGGTGAGCAGTTCTTC.

The rearrangement joins TRBV19 to TRBJ1-1; D not resolved. Trimming stripped 7 bases from V and 1 base from J, with 7 bases between. The CDR3 runs to 12 residues. Per the germline V gene, CDR1 is LNHDA and CDR2 is SQIVND (reference sequence). The CDR3 DNA reads TGTGCCAGTATAGCGACGAACACTGAAGCTTTCTTT. It translates to CASIATNTEAFF.

This rearrangement joins TRBV7-8 to TRBJ2-7, with D possibly being TRBD1 (7 bases). The CDR3 totals 15 residues. Trimming took 7 bases from V and 4 from J, leaving 20 bases between them. Per germline, CDR1 SGHVS and CDR2 FQNEAQ. CDR3 nucleotides: TGTGCCAGCACGGCGTGGCAGGGGGGTGATTACGAGCAGTACTTC. This codes for CASTAWQGGDYEQYF. Filled out from reference TRBV7-8 and TRBJ2-7, the complete variable domain reads GAGVSQSPRYKVAKRGQDVALRCDPISGHVSLFWYQQALGQGPEFLTYFQNEAQLDKSGLPSDRFFAERPEGSVSTLKIQRTQQEDSAVYLCASTAWQGGDYEQYFGPGTRLTVT.

The rearrangement uses TRBV19 and TRBJ1-1, with D possibly matching TRBD1 (5 bases). The germline V gene has CDR1 LNHDA and CDR2 SQIVND (reference sequence). Between the trimmed V and J ends, which lost 7 bases and 0 bases, there was a span of 12 bases. This CDR3 contains 14 residues. DNA for the CDR3: TGTGCCAGTAATCCCGGGACTTTGAACACTGAAGCTTTCTTT. Its translation: CASNPGTLNTEAFF.

This clonotype was observed a few times. This rearrangement joins TRBV5-4 to TRBJ1-2, with D possibly being TRBD1 (6 bases). The V and J ends lost 7 bases and 8 bases respectively, with 15 bases between them. This CDR3 comprises 12 residues. Germline V gene sequence: CDR1 SGHNT, CDR2 YYREEE (reference sequence). CDR3 DNA: TGTGCCAGCCTTCAGGGGCTTCGAGGCTACACCTTC. It translates to CASLQGLRGYTF.

V and J are TRBV4-3 and TRBJ2-1, with TRBD2 identical over 8 bases. CDR3 length equals 17 residues. CDR1 and CDR2 from the germline V gene are LGHNA and YSLEER. Trimming took 0 bases from V and 10 from J; bases not matched to a gene: 14. In DNA, the CDR3 is TGCGCCAGCAGCCAAGATTCGACGGGAGGGGCCAGTGAAGAGCAGTTCTTC. This translates into CASSQDSTGGASEEQFF.